This TCR beta chain was identified in a study of blood T cell repertoires in COVID-19. Trimming took off 4 bases at V and 0 bases at J, with 7 bases between the two ends. Germline V gene lookup returns CDR1 SGHNT and CDR2 YYREEE (reference sequence). There are 14 residues in the CDR3. Sequencing used immunoSEQ multiplex PCR; TCRdb keeps in-frame clones, though not all of them. The top ten hold less than 25% of the sample, which has around 200,000 clones, less than 90% seen once. V and J are TRBV5-4 and TRBJ1-4; tentative D call: TRBD1 (6 bases). Sequenced material: peripheral blood. This receptor was identified in a man aged 65 to 79 with active or convalescent COVID-19. The CDR3 is CASSAGATNEKLFF. DNA of the CDR3: TGTGCCAGCAGCGCAGGGGCAACTAATGAAAAACTGTTTTTT.